This T cell receptor beta chain was sequenced for a study of OX40 agonist ivuxolimab in advanced cancers. The study, taken as a whole, reports: In CD8+ T cells, expanded clones were on average more numerous than in CD4+.

V was clipped by 2 bases and J by 7 bases, with 5 bases between them. CDR1 ENHRY and CDR2 SYGVKD come from the germline V gene. This CDR3 contains 11 residues. Concerning this clone: The target antigen is unknown.

Using immunoSEQ multiplex PCR, the repertoire was profiled, and TCRdb retains in-frame clones only, with some absent. Among fewer than 35,000 clones, 90% were seen once, and the ten largest hold nearly 25%. Here the sequenced sample was CD4+ or CD8+ T cells sorted from blood, taken in a trial of the OX40 agonist ivuxolimab. This chain connects TRBV10-3 to TRBJ1-2, with D unresolved. The origin of this receptor is an adult with an advanced solid tumor such as melanoma, head and neck, liver or kidney cancer. CDR3 nucleotide sequence: TGTGCCATCAGTGAGAGTCGTGGCTACACCTTC. Its protein is CAISESRGYTF.